This T cell receptor beta chain stems from a study of T cell repertoires in cytomegalovirus infection. Study as a whole: HLA-C-restricted CMV epitopes, recently identified, and well-studied HLA-B-restricted ones were used by the study.

Each CDR3 protein gets one entry after TCRdb re-called the reads with MiXCR. The data show about 500,000 distinct CDR3 sequences, 30% to 40% seen once. This CDR3 contains 16 residues. Looked up from germline, CDR1 is MNHNS and CDR2 is SASEGT. J was trimmed by 2 bases and V by 5 bases; bases with no gene match: 4. This clonotype was seen a few times. Its matching antigen is unknown. The J gene is TRBJ2-7, the V gene TRBV6-1; 15 nucleotides line up with TRBD2. The sequences come from cultured PBMCs, collected from culture after CMV antigen stimulation. The source is a human donor in good health (CMV status not recorded). Some clones in this sample may be carry-over from other donors' samples. The chain's CDR3 is CASSPRTSGRAYEQYV. The CDR3 region has the DNA TGTGCCAGCAGTCCGCGGACTAGCGGGAGGGCCTACGAGCAGTACGTC.